Listed below are T cell receptor beta chains from one sample, sequenced in a study of T cell responses to AZD1222 COVID-19 vaccine. Here immunoSEQ multiplex PCR was the method, and the copy in TCRdb shows in-frame clones only, minus some. The table has about 66,000 clones, roughly 87% seen once; the top ten hold 15% to 20%. This sample comprised peripheral blood, obtained on day 0 of AZD1222 vaccination. These receptors were taken from an adult in good health. CDR3s include the opening cysteine and the closing phenylalanine or tryptophan. Each record gives: CDR3 length, V gene, CDR3 protein.

cdr3_length: 17
v_call: TRBV14
cdr3_aa: CASSQDWLAVNTGELFF

cdr3_length: 17
v_call: TRBV19
cdr3_aa: CASSIPLRRGTYNEQFF

cdr3_length: 15
v_call: TRBV19
cdr3_aa: CASSMGGFLSNTIYF

cdr3_length: 14
v_call: TRBV7-9
cdr3_aa: CASSLEQGGSPLHF

cdr3_length: 15
v_call: TRBV9
cdr3_aa: CASSVGGGSYNEQFF

cdr3_length: 11
v_call: TRBV20-1
cdr3_aa: CSVRPGNIQYF

cdr3_length: 14
v_call: TRBV11-3
cdr3_aa: CASSIRQGQRSQHF

cdr3_length: 18
v_call: TRBV4-1
cdr3_aa: CASSQIFHGGVRANVLTF

cdr3_length: 14
v_call: TRBV11-2
cdr3_aa: CASSLGWGRETQYF

cdr3_length: 14
v_call: TRBV9
cdr3_aa: CASSVESVEDTQYF

cdr3_length: 14
v_call: TRBV2
cdr3_aa: CASRGWTGLSEAFF

cdr3_length: 17
v_call: TRBV7-2
cdr3_aa: CASSLALAGGSSYEQYF

cdr3_length: 16
v_call: TRBV9
cdr3_aa: CASSVGQGAGNEKLFF

cdr3_length: 18
v_call: TRBV28
cdr3_aa: CASSSHHFSGVVKETQYF

cdr3_length: 13
v_call: TRBV2
cdr3_aa: CASSGGRQVEAFF

cdr3_length: 14
v_call: TRBV5-6
cdr3_aa: CASSLAGEWNIQYF

cdr3_length: 11
v_call: TRBV7-2
cdr3_aa: CASSAYNEQFF

cdr3_length: 17
v_call: TRBV28
cdr3_aa: CASSLTDDRAGGETQYF

cdr3_length: 12
v_call: TRBV11-1
cdr3_aa: CASSLARYEQYF

cdr3_length: 17
v_call: TRBV27
cdr3_aa: CASSPPRGVGGQETQYF

cdr3_length: 18
v_call: TRBV7-9
cdr3_aa: CASSFKRGTGDGSYGYTF

cdr3_length: 15
v_call: TRBV27
cdr3_aa: CASSFHWEGQETQYF

cdr3_length: 16
v_call: TRBV5-1
cdr3_aa: CASSLSGTAATGELFF

cdr3_length: 13
v_call: TRBV5-1
cdr3_aa: CASTPDGANVLTF

cdr3_length: 15
v_call: TRBV6-5
cdr3_aa: CASSPGLAGSYEQYF

cdr3_length: 11
v_call: TRBV20-1
cdr3_aa: CSARDGNTIYF

cdr3_length: 17
v_call: TRBV4-2
cdr3_aa: CASSQEGPGTSGSEQFF

cdr3_length: 14
v_call: TRBV19
cdr3_aa: CASSMALAGDEQFF

cdr3_length: 16
v_call: TRBV18
cdr3_aa: CASSRTSTPNTGELFF

cdr3_length: 12
v_call: TRBV6-5
cdr3_aa: CASRGTSYEQYF

cdr3_length: 12
v_call: TRBV27
cdr3_aa: CASSSAGNTIYF

cdr3_length: 17
v_call: TRBV27
cdr3_aa: CASSSRPPGAGNTEAFF

cdr3_length: 16
v_call: TRBV5-6
cdr3_aa: CASSLGYTTSNQPQHF

cdr3_length: 15
v_call: TRBV19
cdr3_aa: CASTSGQGYHQPQHF

cdr3_length: 13
v_call: TRBV7-2
cdr3_aa: CASSLEGPRGYTF

cdr3_length: 13
v_call: TRBV28
cdr3_aa: CASRLDRVDGYTF

cdr3_length: 10
v_call: TRBV20-1
cdr3_aa: CSGKRTEAFF

cdr3_length: 19
v_call: TRBV9
cdr3_aa: CASSVAGGTGSGRIGELFF

cdr3_length: 13
v_call: TRBV12-5
cdr3_aa: CASGLSGTGELFF

cdr3_length: 20
v_call: TRBV27
cdr3_aa: CASSFKFGRPGADGSYEQYF

cdr3_length: 18
v_call: TRBV6-4
cdr3_aa: CASSAAPSGGGLSDTQYF

cdr3_length: 14
v_call: TRBV7-2
cdr3_aa: CASSTQGTYYEQYF

cdr3_length: 16
v_call: TRBV5-1
cdr3_aa: CASSPSGTGAGNTIYF

cdr3_length: 12
v_call: TRBV7-9
cdr3_aa: CASSPGQEKLFF

cdr3_length: 13
v_call: TRBV6-2/TRBV6-3
cdr3_aa: CASSYSLNTEAFF

cdr3_length: 13
v_call: TRBV5-4
cdr3_aa: CASSRQANYGYTF

cdr3_length: 16
v_call: TRBV11-2
cdr3_aa: CASSLDGLPANYGYTF

cdr3_length: 12
v_call: TRBV28
cdr3_aa: CASSPSNYGYTF

cdr3_length: 17
v_call: TRBV7-3
cdr3_aa: CASSLGLAGVNTGELFF

cdr3_length: 16
v_call: TRBV11-2
cdr3_aa: CASSLGPGLVTDTQYF

cdr3_length: 15
v_call: TRBV7-2
cdr3_aa: CASSSQGQGNQPQHF

cdr3_length: 16
v_call: TRBV19
cdr3_aa: CASSTLGVYSNQPQHF

cdr3_length: 13
v_call: TRBV5-8
cdr3_aa: CASSLGGTGELFF

cdr3_length: 16
v_call: TRBV7-2
cdr3_aa: CASSLGGRGREYGYTF

cdr3_length: 17
v_call: TRBV5-6
cdr3_aa: CASSLGPGTELQETQYF

cdr3_length: 13
v_call: TRBV5-1
cdr3_aa: CASSREPTGELFF

cdr3_length: 14
v_call: TRBV30
cdr3_aa: CAWKNRGIDYGYTF

cdr3_length: 16
v_call: TRBV5-1
cdr3_aa: CASSSDLVATNEKLFF